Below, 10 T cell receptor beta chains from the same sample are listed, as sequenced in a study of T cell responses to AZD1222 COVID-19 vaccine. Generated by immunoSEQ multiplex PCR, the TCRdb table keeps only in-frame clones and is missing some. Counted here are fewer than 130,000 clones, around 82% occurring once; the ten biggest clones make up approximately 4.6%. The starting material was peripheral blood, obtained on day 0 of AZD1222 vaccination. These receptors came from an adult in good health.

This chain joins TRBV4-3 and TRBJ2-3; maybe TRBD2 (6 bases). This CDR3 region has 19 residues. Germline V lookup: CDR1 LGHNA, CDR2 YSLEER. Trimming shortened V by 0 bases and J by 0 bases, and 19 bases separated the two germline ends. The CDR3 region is CASSQEITTRRYSTDTQYF. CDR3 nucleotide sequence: TGCGCCAGCAGCCAAGAGATTACGACTAGAAGGTATAGCACAGATACGCAGTATTTT.

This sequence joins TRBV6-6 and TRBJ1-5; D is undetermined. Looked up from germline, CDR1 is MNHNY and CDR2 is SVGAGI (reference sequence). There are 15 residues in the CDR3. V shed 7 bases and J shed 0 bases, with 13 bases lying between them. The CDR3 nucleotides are TGTGCCAGCAAGATAGACAAGGATAGCAATCAGCCCCAGCATTTT. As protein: CASKIDKDSNQPQHF.

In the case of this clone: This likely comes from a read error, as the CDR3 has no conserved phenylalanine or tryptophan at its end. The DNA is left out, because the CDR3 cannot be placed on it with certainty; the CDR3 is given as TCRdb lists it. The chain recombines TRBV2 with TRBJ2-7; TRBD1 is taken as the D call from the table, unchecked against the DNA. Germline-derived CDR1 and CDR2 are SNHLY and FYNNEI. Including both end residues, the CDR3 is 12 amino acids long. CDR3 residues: CASSELFGQGNY.

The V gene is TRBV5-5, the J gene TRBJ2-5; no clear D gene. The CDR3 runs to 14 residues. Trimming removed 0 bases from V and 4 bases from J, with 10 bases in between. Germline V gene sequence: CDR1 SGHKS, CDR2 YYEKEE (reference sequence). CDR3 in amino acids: CASSLAVLPETQYF. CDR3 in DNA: TGTGCCAGCAGCTTGGCGGTCTTGCCAGAGACCCAGTACTTC.

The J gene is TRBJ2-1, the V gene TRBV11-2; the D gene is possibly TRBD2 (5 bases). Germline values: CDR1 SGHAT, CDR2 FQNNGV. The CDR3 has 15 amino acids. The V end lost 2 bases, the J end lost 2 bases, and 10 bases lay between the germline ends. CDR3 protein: CASSLQAGTYNEQFF. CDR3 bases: TGTGCCAGCAGCTTACAGGCGGGTACCTACAATGAGCAGTTCTTC.

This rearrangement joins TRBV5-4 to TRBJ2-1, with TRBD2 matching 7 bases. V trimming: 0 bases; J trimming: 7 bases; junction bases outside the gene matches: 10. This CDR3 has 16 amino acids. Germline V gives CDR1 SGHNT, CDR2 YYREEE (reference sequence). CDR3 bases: TGTGCCAGCAGCTTGGCAATGGGGGAGGGCGGAAATGAGCAGTTCTTC. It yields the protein CASSLAMGEGGNEQFF.

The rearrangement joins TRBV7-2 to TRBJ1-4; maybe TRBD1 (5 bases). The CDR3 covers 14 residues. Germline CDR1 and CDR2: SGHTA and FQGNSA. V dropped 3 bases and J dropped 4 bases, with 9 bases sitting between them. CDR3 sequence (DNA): TGTGCCAGCAGCTTTAGGGGAATTAATGAAAAACTGTTTTTT. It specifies CASSFRGINEKLFF. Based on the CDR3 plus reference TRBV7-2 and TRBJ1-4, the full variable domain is GAGVSQSPSNKVTEKGKDVELRCDPISGHTALYWYRQSLGQGLEFLIYFQGNSAPDKSGLPSDRFSAERTGGSVSTLTIQRTQQEDSAVYLCASSFRGINEKLFFGSGTQLSVL.

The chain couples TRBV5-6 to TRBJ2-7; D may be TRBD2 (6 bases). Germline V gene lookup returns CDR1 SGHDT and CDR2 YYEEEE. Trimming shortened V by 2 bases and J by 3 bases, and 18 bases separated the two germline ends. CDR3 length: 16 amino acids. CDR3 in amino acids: CASSLSGRGPNYEQYF. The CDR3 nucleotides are TGTGCCAGCAGCTTAAGCGGGCGAGGCCCTAACTACGAGCAGTACTTC.

The CDR3 bases are TGTGCCACCGTCCGGGGAGGAGGCAATCAGCCCCAGCATTTT. Residues: CATVRGGGNQPQHF. The gene calls are TRBV28 and TRBJ1-5; D is ambiguous. V dropped 10 bases and J dropped 2 bases, with 15 bases sitting between them. Per germline, CDR1 MDHEN and CDR2 SYDVKM. The CDR3 has 14 residues.

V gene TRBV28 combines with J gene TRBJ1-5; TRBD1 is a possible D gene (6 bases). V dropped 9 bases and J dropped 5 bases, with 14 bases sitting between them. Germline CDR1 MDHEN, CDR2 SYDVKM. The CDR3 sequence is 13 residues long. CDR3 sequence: CASIDRRHQPQHF. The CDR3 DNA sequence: TGTGCCAGTATCGACAGGCGGCATCAGCCCCAGCATTTT.